The 27 T cell receptor beta chains presented below share a single source sample, sequenced in a study of early T cells in non-severe SARS-CoV-2 infection. One entry per CDR3 protein, called by TCRdb with MiXCR from the 5' RACE reads. The sample has tens of thousands of distinct CDR3 sequences, over 9.5% seen once; the top ten hold less than 10%. The material sequenced was whole blood, taken at baseline. These receptors all come from an adult who was a healthcare worker with PCR-confirmed SARS-CoV-2 infection or an uninfected control (not recorded which).

V and J are TRBV10-3 and TRBJ2-1, with 16 bases fitting TRBD2. The ends lost 4 bases at V and 8 bases at J; junction bases unmatched: 5. CDR1 ENHRY and CDR2 SYGVKD come from the germline V gene. The CDR3 covers 16 residues. CDR3: CAISAGLAGGPHEQFF. The CDR3 region has the DNA TGTGCCATCAGTGCGGGACTAGCGGGGGGGCCGCATGAGCAGTTCTTC.

The chain has TRBV10-3 and TRBJ2-7; TRBD1 agrees at 8 bases. Unmatched junction bases numbered 13, after V lost 7 bases and J lost 5 bases. Germline V gene data show CDR1 as ENHRY and CDR2 as SYGVKD. The length of the CDR3 is 15 residues. The CDR3, as DNA: TGTGCCATCACAAGGACAGGGCCAGTTAAAAACGAGCAGTACTTC. Residues: CAITRTGPVKNEQYF.

The chain combines TRBV16 with TRBJ1-1; 11 positions match TRBD1. The CDR3 spans 14 residues. Trimming cost V 4 bases and J 6 bases; bases outside gene matches: 4. Germline assignment: CDR1 KGHSY and CDR2 FQNENV. CDR3 amino acids: CASSRGQGVAEAFF. CDR3 bases: TGTGCCAGCAGCCGGGGACAGGGGGTGGCTGAAGCTTTCTTT.

A note on this clonotype: A read error may produce the germline difference seen at one junction end. The chain combines TRBV6-6 with TRBJ1-2; TRBD1 matches 11 bases. CDR1 and CDR2 from the germline V gene are MNHNY and SVGAGI (reference sequence). CDR3 length: 16 amino acids. The CDR3 reads CASSHSGTGGGYGYTF. The CDR3 DNA reads as TGTGCCAGCAGTCACTCCGGGACAGGGGGAGGATATGGCTACACCTTC.

Many counts were recorded for this clonotype. Because it lacks the conserved phenylalanine or tryptophan at the end, this CDR3 is likely a read error. The chain employs TRBV6-2 or TRBV6-3 and TRBJ2-5; 9 bases agree with TRBD1. The junction had 9 bases not matched to a gene; V was cut back by 6 bases and J by 4 bases. Germline V lookup: CDR1 MNHEY, CDR2 SVGEGT. The CDR3 runs to 15 residues. As DNA, the CDR3 is TGTGCCAGCAGCTCCCGAAAGACAGGGGGAGAGACCCAGTACCTC. Translation gives CASSSRKTGGETQYL.

This clonotype was counted only a few times. The chain joins TRBV12-3 or TRBV12-4 to TRBJ2-7, with D possibly matching TRBD2 (6 bases). Trimming removed 0 bases at V and 3 bases at J, with 9 bases between. The CDR3 has 14 residues. As DNA, the CDR3 is TGTGCCAGCAGTTTAGCGGGGGGTGGCTACGAGCAGTACTTC. The encoded protein is CASSLAGGGYEQYF.

This clonotype has only one observation. The rearrangement links TRBV5-1 to TRBJ2-3; D is unclear. The germline V and J ends were trimmed by 0 bases and 2 bases, with 10 bases remaining between them. The CDR3 extends over 15 amino acids. Per the germline V gene, CDR1 is SGHRS and CDR2 is YFSETQ. In DNA form, the CDR3 reads TGCGCCAGCAGCTTGGCCGCGGACCTCACAGATACGCAGTATTTT. Its protein product is CASSLAADLTDTQYF.

Many counts were recorded for this clonotype. The V call is TRBV30, the J call TRBJ2-3; possibly TRBD2 for D (5 bases). The germline V gene has CDR1 GTSNPN and CDR2 SVGIG (reference sequence). This CDR3 has 13 amino acids. The germline V and J ends were trimmed by 4 bases and 5 bases, with 13 bases remaining between them. CDR3: CAWTQDRGDTQYF. The CDR3 bases are TGTGCCTGGACCCAGGACCGGGGAGATACGCAGTATTTT.

This clonotype was counted at least ten times. V is TRBV27 and J is TRBJ1-2; D is uncertain. Germline V gives CDR1 MNHEY, CDR2 SMNVEV (reference sequence). V shed 0 bases and J shed 10 bases, with 15 bases lying between them. The CDR3 runs 14 residues. The chain's CDR3 is CASSLSEQSSVYTF. The CDR3 DNA reads as TGTGCCAGCAGTTTATCTGAACAGTCTTCCGTCTACACCTTC.

As for this clonotype: A much more abundant neighbour one base away suggests this may be a read error. The gene calls are TRBV20-1 and TRBJ2-7; 14 nucleotides line up with TRBD2. The V segment lost 6 bases and the J segment 7 bases; nucleotides outside the gene matches: 11. Per the germline V gene, CDR1 is DFQATT and CDR2 is SNEGSKA (reference sequence). The CDR3 covers 15 residues. DNA for the CDR3: TGCAGTGCCCACCCCGGGACTAGCGGGGGCGGGGAGCAGTACTTC. Its protein product is CSAHPGTSGGGEQYF.

This rearrangement joins TRBV11-2 to TRBJ2-7; D gene unclear. Between the trimmed V and J ends, which lost 4 bases and 6 bases, there was a span of 16 bases. This CDR3 has 14 residues. Germline V gene data show CDR1 as SGHAT and CDR2 as FQNNGV. The CDR3 coding sequence is TGTGCCAGCAGCTCCACTATAAGGAAAAGCGAGCAGTACTTC. Its translation: CASSSTIRKSEQYF. The whole variable domain, filled in from reference TRBV11-2 and TRBJ2-7, reads EAGVAQSPRYKIIEKRQSVAFWCNPISGHATLYWYQQILGQGPKLLIQFQNNGVVDDSQLPKDRFSAERLKGVDSTLKIQPAKLEDSAVYLCASSSTIRKSEQYFGPGTRLTVT.

The gene calls are TRBV5-4 and TRBJ2-5; 7 bases are shared with TRBD1. V dropped 4 bases and J dropped 5; count of bases not matched to a gene: 11. Looked up from germline, CDR1 is SGHNT and CDR2 is YYREEE (reference sequence). The CDR3 runs 15 residues. CDR3 in DNA: TGTGCCAGCAGCCCAAGTAGGGGGCCGGTGGAGACCCAGTACTTC. It yields the protein CASSPSRGPVETQYF.

The gene calls are TRBV7-2 and TRBJ2-7; D is possibly TRBD2 (6 bases). The CDR3 contains 12 residues. Trimming took 5 bases from V and 10 from J, leaving 15 bases between them. Germline loops: CDR1 SGHTA, CDR2 FQGNSA. The CDR3 DNA sequence: TGTGCCAGCAGCCTCATGAGGGAGGAACAGTACTTC. This encodes CASSLMREEQYF.

This clonotype occurred a few times. V usage is TRBV19 and J usage is TRBJ2-1; perhaps TRBD2 as D (5 bases). The CDR3 consists of 14 residues. The V and J ends lost 3 bases and 8 bases respectively, with 14 bases between them. Germline CDR1 LNHDA, CDR2 SQIVND (reference sequence). Here the CDR3 DNA reads TGTGCCAGTAGTATCCGTGACTACTCGGATGAGCAGTTCTTC. Translation: CASSIRDYSDEQFF.

This chain connects TRBV7-9 to TRBJ2-5; D call uncertain. Germline V gives CDR1 SEHNR, CDR2 FQNEAQ (reference sequence). The CDR3 is 13 residues long. V was cut by 1 base and J by 3 bases, with 6 bases left in between. The CDR3 coding sequence is TGTGCCAGCAGCTTAGACAGAGAAGAGACCCAGTACTTC. Its translation is CASSLDREETQYF.

V gene TRBV20-1 combines with J gene TRBJ1-2; D gene unclear. Germline V CDR1 and CDR2: DFQATT, SNEGSKA (reference sequence). Trimming left V 7 bases short and J 7 bases short, with 16 bases between. The CDR3 totals 12 residues. CDR3 loop: CSVPPVVGGYTF. Here the CDR3 DNA reads TGCAGTGTCCCTCCGGTTGTAGGTGGCTACACCTTC.

The genes are TRBV5-1 and TRBJ2-1; 9 bases agree with TRBD2. CDR3 size: 15 residues. V lost 0 bases to trimming and J lost 8 bases; unmatched junction nucleotides: 6. From germline, CDR1 is SGHRS and CDR2 YFSETQ. The CDR3: CASSLVQRGADEQFF. CDR3 in DNA: TGCGCCAGCAGCTTGGTCCAGCGGGGGGCAGATGAGCAGTTCTTC.

This clonotype showed up many times. The DNA for the CDR3 is TGTGCCAGCAGCTTAGACTCGTCAGTCCCCGGAGGTCTAAACTCTGGGGCCAACGTCCTGACTTTC. It encodes CASSLDSSVPGGLNSGANVLTF. The chain recombines TRBV7-2 with TRBJ2-6; the D gene is possibly TRBD2 (5 bases). Germline loops: CDR1 SGHTA, CDR2 FQGNSA. This CDR3 comprises 22 residues. V lost 1 base and J 0 bases, leaving 25 bases between the germline ends.

In its sample, this clonotype was seen a few times. This sequence joins TRBV11-3 and TRBJ2-3; weak D call: TRBD2 (6 bases). Trimming shortened V by 4 bases and J by 1 base, and 12 bases separated the two germline ends. CDR1 and CDR2 (germline): SGHNT, YENEEA. This CDR3 is built from 15 residues. CDR3 residues: CASSSGGAGTDTQYF. The DNA of the CDR3 is TGTGCCAGCAGCTCTGGCGGGGCAGGCACAGATACGCAGTATTTT. The full variable domain, with the rest looked up from reference TRBV11-3 and TRBJ2-3, is EAGVVQSPRYKIIEKKQPVAFWCNPISGHNTLYWYLQNLGQGPELLIRYENEEAVDDSQLPKDRFSAERLKGVDSTLKIQPAELGDSAVYLCASSSGGAGTDTQYFGPGTRLTVL.

The chain joins TRBV19 to TRBJ1-5; 9 bases map to TRBD1. Germline CDR1 LNHDA, CDR2 SQIVND (reference sequence). This CDR3 spans 20 amino acids. V was pared by 5 bases and J by 1 base, with 18 bases of the junction left unmatched. The CDR3 sequence is CASSYYPTGGKLGSNQPQHF. CDR3 coding DNA: TGTGCCAGTAGTTATTACCCTACAGGGGGCAAGTTAGGAAGCAATCAGCCCCAGCATTTT.

This clonotype came up many times. The gene calls are TRBV12-5 and TRBJ2-7; unclear D gene. Germline values: CDR1 LGHNT, CDR2 FRNRAP. Trimming cost V 6 bases and J 1 base, with 16 bases left between them. This CDR3 has 15 residues. The CDR3 nucleotides read TGTGCTAGTGGCACACTCTGGACGGATTCCTACGAGCAGTACTTC. Protein: CASGTLWTDSYEQYF. Full variable domain (rest looked up from reference TRBV12-5 and TRBJ2-7): DARVTQTPRHKVTEMGQEVTMRCQPILGHNTVFWYRQTMMQGLELLAYFRNRAPLDDSGMPKDRFSAEMPDATLATLKIQPSEPRDSAVYFCASGTLWTDSYEQYFGPGTRLTVT.

This clonotype was counted many times. The chain is built from TRBV27 and TRBJ1-2; 7 bases align to TRBD1. V was pared by 4 bases and J by 4 bases, with 3 bases of the junction left unmatched. The V gene's germline CDR1 is MNHEY and CDR2 SMNVEV (reference sequence). This CDR3 is built from 13 residues. CDR3 sequence reads: CASSSGTAYGYTF. The CDR3 DNA reads as TGTGCCAGCAGTTCCGGGACAGCCTATGGCTACACCTTC.

V is TRBV5-1 and J is TRBJ2-5; 8 nucleotides line up with TRBD1. The germline V gene encodes CDR1 SGHRS and CDR2 YFSETQ. The CDR3 loop spans 15 amino acids. The V and J ends lost 5 bases and 5 bases, in that order; junction bases with no gene match: 11. For the CDR3, the DNA is TGCGCCAGCAGACCGCAGGGGGCTCCGCGGGAGACCCAGTACTTC. This translates into CASRPQGAPRETQYF.

This clonotype was seen ten or more times. The chain carries TRBV7-9 and TRBJ1-6; D is undetermined. The V end lost 1 base, the J end lost 13 bases, and 5 bases lay between the germline ends. Per the germline V gene, CDR1 is SEHNR and CDR2 is FQNEAQ (reference sequence). The CDR3 runs 11 residues. CDR3 protein: CASSLEDPLHF. CDR3 sequence (DNA): TGTGCCAGCAGCTTAGAGGATCCCCTCCACTTT.

The chain links TRBV9 to TRBJ2-7; maybe TRBD2 (6 bases). CDR1 and CDR2 (germline): SGDLS, YYNGEE. CDR3 length equals 14 residues. With 0 bases removed from V and 5 bases from J, the gap between germline ends came to 12 bases. The CDR3 sequence: CASSVDPSAHEQYF. CDR3 sequence (DNA): TGTGCCAGCAGCGTAGATCCTAGCGCCCACGAGCAGTACTTC.

The V gene is TRBV18, the J gene TRBJ2-3; D gene uncertain. Germline V gene lookup returns CDR1 KGHSH and CDR2 LQKENI. This CDR3 has 14 amino acids. V lost 1 base and J 0 bases, leaving 5 bases between the germline ends. CDR3 nucleotides: TGTGCCAGCTCACCACTGATAAGCACAGATACGCAGTATTTT. Protein: CASSPLISTDTQYF.

This clonotype was seen a handful of times. The gene calls are TRBV20-1 and TRBJ2-2, with D possibly being TRBD2 (5 bases). Trimming took off 0 bases at V and 4 bases at J, with 12 bases between the two ends. CDR1 and CDR2 (germline): DFQATT, SNEGSKA (reference sequence). The CDR3 length is 15 residues. This chain's CDR3 is CSARDATGSTGELFF. DNA for the CDR3: TGCAGTGCTAGAGACGCTACGGGGAGCACCGGGGAGCTGTTTTTT.